This entry features one T cell receptor beta chain sequence. What it binds is not known. The data were taken from a study of T cell repertoires in cytomegalovirus infection. In the study overall: HLA-B-restricted CMV epitopes that are well studied, plus recently identified HLA-C-restricted ones, were used by the study. Public TCR beta signatures provided an indication of both CMV infection and a matching HLA type. Study-wide points: The ex vivo response was dominated by HLA-C-restricted CMV-specific TCR beta clonotypes.

This CDR3 is built from 15 residues. Trimming removed 5 bases from V and 1 base from J; junction bases left unmatched: 7. The germline CDR1 and CDR2 sequences are MNHEY and SMNVEV (reference sequence). From the reads, TCRdb called clonotypes with MiXCR, one entry per CDR3 protein. Of some 940,000 distinct CDR3 sequences listed, less than 35% were seen once; the top ten hold around an eighth. This clonotype originated in a human donor in good health (CMV status not recorded). Some clones in this sample may be carry-over from other donors' samples. The chain links TRBV27 to TRBJ1-1, with 7 bases aligning to TRBD1. The sequencing used cultured CD8+ T cells from PBMCs, collected from culture after CMV antigen stimulation. The CDR3 bases are TGTGCCAGCAGTGGCGGGGACAGAGCGAACACTGAAGCTTTCTTT. Translating it yields CASSGGDRANTEAFF.